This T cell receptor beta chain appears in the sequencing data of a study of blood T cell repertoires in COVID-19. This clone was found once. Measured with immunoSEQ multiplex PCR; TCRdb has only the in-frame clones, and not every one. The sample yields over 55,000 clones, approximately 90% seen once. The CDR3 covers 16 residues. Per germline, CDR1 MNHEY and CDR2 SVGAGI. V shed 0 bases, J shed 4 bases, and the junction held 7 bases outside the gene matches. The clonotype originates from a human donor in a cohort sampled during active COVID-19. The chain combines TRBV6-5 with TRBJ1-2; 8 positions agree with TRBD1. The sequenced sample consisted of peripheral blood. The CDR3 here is CASSYSMAGGGYGYTF. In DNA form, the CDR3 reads TGTGCCAGCAGTTACTCGATGGCAGGGGGCGGCTATGGCTACACCTTC.